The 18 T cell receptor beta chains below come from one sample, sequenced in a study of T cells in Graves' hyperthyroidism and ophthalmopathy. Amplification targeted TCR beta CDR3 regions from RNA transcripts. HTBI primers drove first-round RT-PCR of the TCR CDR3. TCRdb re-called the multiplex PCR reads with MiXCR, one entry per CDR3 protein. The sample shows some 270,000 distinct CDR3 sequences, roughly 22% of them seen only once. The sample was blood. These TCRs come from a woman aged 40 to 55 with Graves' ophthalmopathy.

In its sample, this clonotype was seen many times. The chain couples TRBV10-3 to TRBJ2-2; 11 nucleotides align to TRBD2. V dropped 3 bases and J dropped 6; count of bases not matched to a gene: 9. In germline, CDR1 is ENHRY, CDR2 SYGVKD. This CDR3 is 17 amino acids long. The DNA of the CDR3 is TGTGCCATCAGTGACTCCACTAGCGGGAGTGGCTCCGGGGAGCTGTTTTTT. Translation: CAISDSTSGSGSGELFF.

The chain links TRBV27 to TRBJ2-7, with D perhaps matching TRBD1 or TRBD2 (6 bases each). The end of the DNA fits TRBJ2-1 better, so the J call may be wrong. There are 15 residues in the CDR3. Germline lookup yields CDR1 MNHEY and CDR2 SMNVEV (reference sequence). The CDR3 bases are TGTGCCAGCAGTCACGAGAACAGGGACTTATACGAGCAGTTCTTC. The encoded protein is CASSHENRDLYEQFF.

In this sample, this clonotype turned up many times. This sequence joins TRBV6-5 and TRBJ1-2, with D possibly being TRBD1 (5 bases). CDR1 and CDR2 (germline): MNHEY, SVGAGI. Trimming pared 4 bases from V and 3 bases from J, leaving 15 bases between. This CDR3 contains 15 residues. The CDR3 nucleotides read TGTGCCAGCAGTTCCCTCCGGGACCGTTACTATGGCTACACCTTC. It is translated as CASSSLRDRYYGYTF.

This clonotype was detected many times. The CDR3 spells CAWSTDRRGELFF. Written as DNA, the CDR3 is TGTGCCTGGAGTACCGACAGGCGAGGGGAGCTGTTTTTT. The chain recombines TRBV30 with TRBJ2-2, with D perhaps matching TRBD1 (6 bases). Trimming pared 2 bases from V and 8 bases from J, leaving 12 bases between. Germline lookup yields CDR1 GTSNPN and CDR2 SVGIG (reference sequence). This CDR3 region has 13 residues.

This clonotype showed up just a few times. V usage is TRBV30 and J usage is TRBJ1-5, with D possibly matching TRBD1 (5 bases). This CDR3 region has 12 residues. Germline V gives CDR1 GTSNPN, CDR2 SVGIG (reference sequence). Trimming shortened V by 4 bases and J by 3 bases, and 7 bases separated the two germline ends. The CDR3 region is CAWTGPNQPQHF. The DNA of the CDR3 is TGTGCCTGGACAGGGCCCAATCAGCCCCAGCATTTT.

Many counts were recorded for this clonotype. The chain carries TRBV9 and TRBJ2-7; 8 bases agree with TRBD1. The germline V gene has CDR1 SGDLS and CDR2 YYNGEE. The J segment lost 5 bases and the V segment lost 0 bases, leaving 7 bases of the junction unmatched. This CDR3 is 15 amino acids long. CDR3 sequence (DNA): TGTGCCAGCAGCGTAGAGGGACAGGTAGCCAACGAGCAGTACTTC. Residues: CASSVEGQVANEQYF. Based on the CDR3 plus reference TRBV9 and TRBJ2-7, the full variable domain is DSGVTQTPKHLITATGQRVTLRCSPRSGDLSVYWYQQSLDQGLQFLIQYYNGEERAKGNILERFSAQQFPDLHSELNLSSLELGDSALYFCASSVEGQVANEQYFGPGTRLTVT.

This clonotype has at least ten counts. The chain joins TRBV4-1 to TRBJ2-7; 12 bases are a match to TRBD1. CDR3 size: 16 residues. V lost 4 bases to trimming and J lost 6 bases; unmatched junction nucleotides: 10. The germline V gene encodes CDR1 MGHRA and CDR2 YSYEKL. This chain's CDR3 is CASSLFPGQGAFEQYF. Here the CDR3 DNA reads TGCGCCAGCAGCCTATTCCCGGGACAGGGGGCTTTCGAGCAGTACTTC.

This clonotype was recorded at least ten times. CDR3 in DNA: TGCGCCAGCAGACCTAGGCCCTTTCCAGGGTCGAACACCGGGGAGCTGTTTTTT. It specifies CASRPRPFPGSNTGELFF. The chain joins TRBV5-1 to TRBJ2-2, with D possibly matching TRBD1 (5 bases). Trimming cost V 5 bases and J 0 bases, with 20 bases left between them. This CDR3 is built from 18 residues. Germline loops: CDR1 SGHRS, CDR2 YFSETQ.

The CDR3 region has the DNA TGCAGTGCCAGACTAGCGGGAGGCCACCCCTACGAGCAGTACTTC. It is translated as CSARLAGGHPYEQYF. V is TRBV20-1 and J is TRBJ2-7; 13 nucleotides line up with TRBD2. Trimming removed 6 bases from V and 2 bases from J; junction bases left unmatched: 7. CDR3 length: 15 amino acids. CDR1 is DFQATT, CDR2 SNEGSKA, per germline (reference sequence).

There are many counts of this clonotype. The CDR3 region is CASSGQALYEQYF. The CDR3 DNA reads as TGTGCCAGCAGTGGACAGGCCCTCTACGAGCAGTACTTC. The genes are TRBV2 and TRBJ2-7; maybe TRBD1 (6 bases). Trimming stripped 4 bases from V and 3 bases from J, with 10 bases between. The CDR3 runs to 13 residues. From germline, CDR1 is SNHLY and CDR2 FYNNEI.

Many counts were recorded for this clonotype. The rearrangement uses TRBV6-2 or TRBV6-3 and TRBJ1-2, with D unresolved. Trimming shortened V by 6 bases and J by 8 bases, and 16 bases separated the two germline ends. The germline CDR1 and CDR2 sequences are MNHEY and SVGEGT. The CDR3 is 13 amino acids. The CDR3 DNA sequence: TGTGCCAGCAGCCTAACGGCAGTTGCCGGCTACACCTTC. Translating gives CASSLTAVAGYTF.

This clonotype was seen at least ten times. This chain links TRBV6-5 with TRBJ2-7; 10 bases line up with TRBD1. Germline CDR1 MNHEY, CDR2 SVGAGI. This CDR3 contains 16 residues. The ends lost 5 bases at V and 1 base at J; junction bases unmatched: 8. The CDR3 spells CASSTWDRGVSYEQYF. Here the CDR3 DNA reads TGTGCCAGCAGTACTTGGGACAGGGGCGTTTCCTACGAGCAGTACTTC.

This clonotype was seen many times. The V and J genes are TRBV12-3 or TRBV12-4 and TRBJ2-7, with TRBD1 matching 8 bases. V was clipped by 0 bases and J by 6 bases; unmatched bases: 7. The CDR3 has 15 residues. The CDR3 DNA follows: TGTGCCAGCAGTTTAGCGCTGACAGGGGTTGTCGAGCAGTACTTC. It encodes CASSLALTGVVEQYF.

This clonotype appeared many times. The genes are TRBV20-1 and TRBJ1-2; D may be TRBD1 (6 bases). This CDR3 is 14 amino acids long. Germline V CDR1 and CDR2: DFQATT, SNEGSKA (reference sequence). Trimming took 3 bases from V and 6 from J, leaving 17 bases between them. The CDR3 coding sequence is TGCAGTGCTAGCCGGGACACGGGCCCCAATGGCTACACCTTC. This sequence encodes CSASRDTGPNGYTF.

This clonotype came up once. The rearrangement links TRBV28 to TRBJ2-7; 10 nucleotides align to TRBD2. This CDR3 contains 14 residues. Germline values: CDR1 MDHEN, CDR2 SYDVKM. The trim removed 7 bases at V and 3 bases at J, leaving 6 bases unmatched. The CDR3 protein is CASTVGTSVYEQYF. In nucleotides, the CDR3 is TGTGCCAGCACGGTCGGGACTAGCGTCTACGAGCAGTACTTC.

Here the CDR3 reads CASSLIGRFNQPQHF. The CDR3 nucleotides read TGTGCCAGCAGTTTAATAGGGAGGTTCAATCAGCCCCAGCATTTT. This chain joins TRBV28 and TRBJ1-5, with D hard to call. The germline V gene encodes CDR1 MDHEN and CDR2 SYDVKM. Deletions cut 2 bases from V and 3 bases from J, with 11 bases between. The CDR3 covers 15 residues.

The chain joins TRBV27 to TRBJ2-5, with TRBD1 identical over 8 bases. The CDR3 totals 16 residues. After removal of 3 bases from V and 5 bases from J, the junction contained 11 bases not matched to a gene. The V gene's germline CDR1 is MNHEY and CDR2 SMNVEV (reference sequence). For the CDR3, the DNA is TGTGCCAGCAGTTTGGGGGGCAGGGGGCTTTGGGAGACCCAGTACTTC. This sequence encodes CASSLGGRGLWETQYF.

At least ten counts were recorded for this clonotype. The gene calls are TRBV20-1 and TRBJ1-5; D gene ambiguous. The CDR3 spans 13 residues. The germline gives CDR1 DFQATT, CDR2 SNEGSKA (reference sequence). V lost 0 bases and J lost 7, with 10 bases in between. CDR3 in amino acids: CSAREGNWQPQHF. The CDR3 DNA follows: TGCAGTGCTAGAGAGGGCAATTGGCAGCCCCAGCATTTT.